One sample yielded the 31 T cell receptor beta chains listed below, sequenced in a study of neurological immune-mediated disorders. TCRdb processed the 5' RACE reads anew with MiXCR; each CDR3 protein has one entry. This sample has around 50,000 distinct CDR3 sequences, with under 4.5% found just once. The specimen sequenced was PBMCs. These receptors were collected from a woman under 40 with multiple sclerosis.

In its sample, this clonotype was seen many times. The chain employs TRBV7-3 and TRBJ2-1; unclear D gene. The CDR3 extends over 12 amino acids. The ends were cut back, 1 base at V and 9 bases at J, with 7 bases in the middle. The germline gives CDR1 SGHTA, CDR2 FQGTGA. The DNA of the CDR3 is TGTGCCAGCAGCTTAAGGAAAGGTGAGCAGTTCTTC. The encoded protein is CASSLRKGEQFF.

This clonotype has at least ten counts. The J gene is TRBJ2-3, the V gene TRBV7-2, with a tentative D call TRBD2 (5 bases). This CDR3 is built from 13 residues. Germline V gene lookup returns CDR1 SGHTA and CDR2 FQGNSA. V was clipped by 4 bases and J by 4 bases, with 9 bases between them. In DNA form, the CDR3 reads TGTGCCAGCAGCTCGAGGGTCGCAGATACGCAGTATTTT. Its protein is CASSSRVADTQYF.

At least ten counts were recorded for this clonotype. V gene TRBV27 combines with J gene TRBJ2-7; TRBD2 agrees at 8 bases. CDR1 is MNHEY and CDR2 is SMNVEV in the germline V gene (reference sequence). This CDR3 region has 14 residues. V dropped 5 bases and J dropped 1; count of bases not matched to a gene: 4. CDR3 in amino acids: CASSPGLASYEQYF. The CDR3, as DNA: TGTGCCAGCAGTCCCGGACTAGCTTCCTACGAGCAGTACTTC.

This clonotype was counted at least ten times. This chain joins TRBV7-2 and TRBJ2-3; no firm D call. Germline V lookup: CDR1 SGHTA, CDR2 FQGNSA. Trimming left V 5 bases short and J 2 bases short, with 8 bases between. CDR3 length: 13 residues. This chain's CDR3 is CASSRWHTDTQYF. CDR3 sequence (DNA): TGTGCCAGCAGCCGATGGCACACAGATACGCAGTATTTT.

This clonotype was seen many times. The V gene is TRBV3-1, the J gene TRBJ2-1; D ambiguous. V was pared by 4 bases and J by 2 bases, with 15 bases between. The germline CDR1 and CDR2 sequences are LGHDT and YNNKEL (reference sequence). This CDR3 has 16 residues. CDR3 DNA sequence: TGTGCCAGCAGCCCCGTTGGGTCGGCGGCCTACAATGAGCAGTTCTTC. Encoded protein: CASSPVGSAAYNEQFF.

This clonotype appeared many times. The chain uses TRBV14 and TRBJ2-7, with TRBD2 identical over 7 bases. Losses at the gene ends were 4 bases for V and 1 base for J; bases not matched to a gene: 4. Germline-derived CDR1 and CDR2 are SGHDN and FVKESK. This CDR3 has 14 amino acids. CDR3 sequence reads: CASSRGGYSYEQYF. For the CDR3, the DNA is TGTGCCAGCAGCCGGGGGGGTTATTCCTACGAGCAGTACTTC.

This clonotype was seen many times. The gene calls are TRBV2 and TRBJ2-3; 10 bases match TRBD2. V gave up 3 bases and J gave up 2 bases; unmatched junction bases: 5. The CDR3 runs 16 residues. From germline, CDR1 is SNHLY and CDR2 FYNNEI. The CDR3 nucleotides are TGTGCCAGCAGTGACTTAGCGGGGGGACTCACAGATACGCAGTATTTT. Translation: CASSDLAGGLTDTQYF.

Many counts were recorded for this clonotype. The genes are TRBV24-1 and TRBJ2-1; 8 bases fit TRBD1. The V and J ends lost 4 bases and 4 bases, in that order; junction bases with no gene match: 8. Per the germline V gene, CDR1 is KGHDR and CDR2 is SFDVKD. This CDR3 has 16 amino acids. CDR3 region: CATSDQDRGAYNEQFF. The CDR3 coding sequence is TGTGCCACCAGTGACCAAGACAGGGGTGCTTACAATGAGCAGTTCTTC.

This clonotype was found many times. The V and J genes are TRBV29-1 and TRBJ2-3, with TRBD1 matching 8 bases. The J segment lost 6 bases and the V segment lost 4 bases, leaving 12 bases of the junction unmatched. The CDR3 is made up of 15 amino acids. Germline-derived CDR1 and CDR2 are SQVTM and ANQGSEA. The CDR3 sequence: CSVGTPTGVQDTQYF. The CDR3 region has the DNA TGCAGCGTTGGCACTCCGACAGGGGTGCAGGATACGCAGTATTTT.

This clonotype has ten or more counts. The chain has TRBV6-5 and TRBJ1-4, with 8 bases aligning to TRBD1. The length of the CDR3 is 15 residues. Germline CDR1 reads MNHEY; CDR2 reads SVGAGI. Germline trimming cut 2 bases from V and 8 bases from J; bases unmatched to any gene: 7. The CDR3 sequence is CASSYRRGLEEKLFF. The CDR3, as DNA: TGTGCCAGCAGTTACCGCAGGGGGCTTGAAGAAAAACTGTTTTTT.

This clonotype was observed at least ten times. CDR3 sequence reads: CASSLGLAGVGGTDTQYF. The DNA for the CDR3 is TGTGCCAGCAGCCTGGGACTAGCGGGAGTAGGGGGCACAGATACGCAGTATTTT. The chain uses TRBV12-3 or TRBV12-4 and TRBJ2-3; TRBD2 matches at 14 bases. Losses at the gene ends were 6 bases for V and 1 base for J; bases not matched to a gene: 9. The CDR3 is made up of 18 amino acids.

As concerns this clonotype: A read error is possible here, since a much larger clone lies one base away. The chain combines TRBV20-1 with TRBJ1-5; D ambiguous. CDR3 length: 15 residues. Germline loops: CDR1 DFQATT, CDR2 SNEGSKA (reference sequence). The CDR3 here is CSASPLDYGNQPQNF. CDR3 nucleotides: TGCAGTGCTAGTCCTCTCGACTATGGCAATCAGCCCCAGAATTTT.

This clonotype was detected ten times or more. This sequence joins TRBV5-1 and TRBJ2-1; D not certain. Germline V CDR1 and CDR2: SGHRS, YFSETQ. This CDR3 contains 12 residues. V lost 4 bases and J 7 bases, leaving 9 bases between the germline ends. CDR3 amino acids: CASSHTLNEQFF. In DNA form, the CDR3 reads TGCGCCAGCAGCCACACCCTTAATGAGCAGTTCTTC. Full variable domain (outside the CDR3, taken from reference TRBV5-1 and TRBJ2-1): KAGVTQTPRYLIKTRGQQVTLSCSPISGHRSVSWYQQTPGQGLQFLFEYFSETQRNKGNFPGRFSGRQFSNSRSEMNVSTLELGDSALYLCASSHTLNEQFFGPGTRLTVL.

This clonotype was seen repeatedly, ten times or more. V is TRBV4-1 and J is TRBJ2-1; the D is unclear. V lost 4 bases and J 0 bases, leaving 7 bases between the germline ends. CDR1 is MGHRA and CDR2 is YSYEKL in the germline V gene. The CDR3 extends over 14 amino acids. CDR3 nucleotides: TGCGCCAGCAGCCCCATGAGCTCCTACAATGAGCAGTTCTTC. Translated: CASSPMSSYNEQFF.

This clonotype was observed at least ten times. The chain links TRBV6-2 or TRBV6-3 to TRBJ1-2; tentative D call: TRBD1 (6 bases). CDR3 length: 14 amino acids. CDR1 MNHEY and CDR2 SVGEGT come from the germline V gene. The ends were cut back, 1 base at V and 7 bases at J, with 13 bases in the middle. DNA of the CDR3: TGTGCCAGCAGTTACTGGGGGGGCGTCGGTGGCTACACCTTC. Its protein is CASSYWGGVGGYTF.

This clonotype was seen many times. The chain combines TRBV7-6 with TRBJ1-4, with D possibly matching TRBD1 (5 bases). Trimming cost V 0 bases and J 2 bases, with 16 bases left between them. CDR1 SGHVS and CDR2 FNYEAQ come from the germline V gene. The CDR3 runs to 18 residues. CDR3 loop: CASSLAPRGEATNEKLFF. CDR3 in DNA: TGTGCCAGCAGCTTAGCGCCTAGGGGCGAGGCGACTAATGAAAAACTGTTTTTT.

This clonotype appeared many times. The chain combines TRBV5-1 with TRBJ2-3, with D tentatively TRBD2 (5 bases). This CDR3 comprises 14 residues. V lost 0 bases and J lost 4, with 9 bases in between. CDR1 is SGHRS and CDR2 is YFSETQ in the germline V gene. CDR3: CASSLAREPDTQYF. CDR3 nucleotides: TGCGCCAGCAGCTTGGCCCGGGAACCAGATACGCAGTATTTT.

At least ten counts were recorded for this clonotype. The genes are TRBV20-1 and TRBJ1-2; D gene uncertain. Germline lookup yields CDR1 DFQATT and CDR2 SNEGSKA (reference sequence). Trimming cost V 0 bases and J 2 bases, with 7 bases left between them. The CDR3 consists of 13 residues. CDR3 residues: CSAREGLNYGYTF. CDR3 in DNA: TGCAGTGCTAGAGAGGGCTTAAACTATGGCTACACCTTC.

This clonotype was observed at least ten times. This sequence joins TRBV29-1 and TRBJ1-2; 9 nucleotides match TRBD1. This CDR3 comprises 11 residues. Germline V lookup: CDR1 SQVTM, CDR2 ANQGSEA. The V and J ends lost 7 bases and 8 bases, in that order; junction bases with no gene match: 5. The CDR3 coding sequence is TGCAGCGCGGGACAGGGAGGAGGCTACACCTTC. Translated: CSAGQGGGYTF. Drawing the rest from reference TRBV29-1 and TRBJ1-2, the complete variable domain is SAVISQKPSRDICQRGTSLTIQCQVDSQVTMMFWYRQQPGQSLTLIATANQGSEATYESGFVIDKFPISRPNLTFSTLTVSNMSPEDSSIYLCSAGQGGGYTFGSGTRLTVV.

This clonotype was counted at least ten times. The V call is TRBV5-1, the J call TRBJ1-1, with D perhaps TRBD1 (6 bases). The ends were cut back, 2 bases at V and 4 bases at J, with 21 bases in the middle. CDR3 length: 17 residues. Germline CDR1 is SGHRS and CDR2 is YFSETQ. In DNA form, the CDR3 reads TGCGCCAGCAGCTTCCCGGTGGAGTCAGGGGTGAGCACTGAAGCTTTCTTT. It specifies CASSFPVESGVSTEAFF.

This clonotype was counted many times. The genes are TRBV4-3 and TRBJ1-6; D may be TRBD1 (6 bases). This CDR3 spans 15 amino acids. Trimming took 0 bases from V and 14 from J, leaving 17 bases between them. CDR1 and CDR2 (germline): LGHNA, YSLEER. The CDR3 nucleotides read TGCGCCAGCAGCCAAGATTTCGGGGGCTCAGGATCCCTCCACTTT. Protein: CASSQDFGGSGSLHF.

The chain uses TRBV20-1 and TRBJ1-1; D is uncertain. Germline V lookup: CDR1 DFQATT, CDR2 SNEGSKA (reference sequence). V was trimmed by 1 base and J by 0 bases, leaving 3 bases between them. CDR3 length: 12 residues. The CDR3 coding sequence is TGCAGTGCTAGAGGGGTGAACACTGAAGCTTTCTTT. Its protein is CSARGVNTEAFF.

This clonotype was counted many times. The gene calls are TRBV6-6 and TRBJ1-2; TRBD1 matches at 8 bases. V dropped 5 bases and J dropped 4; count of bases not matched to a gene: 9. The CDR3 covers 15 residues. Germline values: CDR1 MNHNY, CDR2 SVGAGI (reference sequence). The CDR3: CASSGGAGGLYGYTF. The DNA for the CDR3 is TGTGCCAGCAGTGGCGGGGCAGGGGGCCTCTATGGCTACACCTTC.

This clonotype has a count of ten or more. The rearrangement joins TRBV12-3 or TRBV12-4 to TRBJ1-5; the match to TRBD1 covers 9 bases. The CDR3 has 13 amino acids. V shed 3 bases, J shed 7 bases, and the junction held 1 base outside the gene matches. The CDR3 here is CASSLTGGQPQHF. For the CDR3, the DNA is TGTGCCAGCAGTTTGACAGGGGGGCAGCCCCAGCATTTT.

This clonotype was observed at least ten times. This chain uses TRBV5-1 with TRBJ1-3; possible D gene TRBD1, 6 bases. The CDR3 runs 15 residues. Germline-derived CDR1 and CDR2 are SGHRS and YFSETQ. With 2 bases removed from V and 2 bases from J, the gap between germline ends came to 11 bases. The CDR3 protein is CASSLTGLTGNTIYF. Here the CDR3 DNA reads TGCGCCAGCAGCTTAACAGGGTTAACTGGAAACACCATATATTTT.

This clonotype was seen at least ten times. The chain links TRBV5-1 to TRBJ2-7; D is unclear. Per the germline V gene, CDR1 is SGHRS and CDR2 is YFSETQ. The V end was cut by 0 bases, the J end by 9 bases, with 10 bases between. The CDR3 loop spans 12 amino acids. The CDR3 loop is CASSLDRQGQYF. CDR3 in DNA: TGCGCCAGCAGCTTGGACAGACAAGGGCAGTACTTC.

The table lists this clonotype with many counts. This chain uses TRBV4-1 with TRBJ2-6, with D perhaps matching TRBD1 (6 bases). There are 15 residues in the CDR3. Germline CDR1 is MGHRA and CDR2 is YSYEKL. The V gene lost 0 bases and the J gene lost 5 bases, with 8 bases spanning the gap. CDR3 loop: CASSQEQGWANVLTF. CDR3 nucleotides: TGCGCCAGCAGCCAAGAACAGGGATGGGCCAACGTCCTGACTTTC.

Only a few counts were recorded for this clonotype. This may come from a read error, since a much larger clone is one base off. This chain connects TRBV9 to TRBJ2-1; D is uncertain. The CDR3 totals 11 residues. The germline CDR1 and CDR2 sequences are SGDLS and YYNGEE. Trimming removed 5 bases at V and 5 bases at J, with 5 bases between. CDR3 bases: TGTGCCAGCAGAGCAGACAATGAGCAGTTCTTC. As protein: CASRADNEQFF.

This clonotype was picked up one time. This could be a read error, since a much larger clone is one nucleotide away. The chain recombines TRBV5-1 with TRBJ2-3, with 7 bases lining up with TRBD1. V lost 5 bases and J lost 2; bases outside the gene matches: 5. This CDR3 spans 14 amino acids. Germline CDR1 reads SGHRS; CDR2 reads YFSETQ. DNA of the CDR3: TGCGCCAGCAGACGGGACAGTGACACAGATACGCAGTATTTT. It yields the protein CASRRDSDTDTQYF. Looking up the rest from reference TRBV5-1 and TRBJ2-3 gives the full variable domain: KAGVTQTPRYLIKTRGQQVTLSCSPISGHRSVSWYQQTPGQGLQFLFEYFSETQRNKGNFPGRFSGRQFSNSRSEMNVSTLELGDSALYLCASRRDSDTDTQYFGPGTRLTVL.

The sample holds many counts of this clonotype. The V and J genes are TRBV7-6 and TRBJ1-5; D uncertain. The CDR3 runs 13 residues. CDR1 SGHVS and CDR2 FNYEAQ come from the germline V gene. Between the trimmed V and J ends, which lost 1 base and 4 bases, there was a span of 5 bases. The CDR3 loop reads CASSLEVNQPQHF. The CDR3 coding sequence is TGTGCCAGCAGCTTAGAAGTGAATCAGCCCCAGCATTTT.

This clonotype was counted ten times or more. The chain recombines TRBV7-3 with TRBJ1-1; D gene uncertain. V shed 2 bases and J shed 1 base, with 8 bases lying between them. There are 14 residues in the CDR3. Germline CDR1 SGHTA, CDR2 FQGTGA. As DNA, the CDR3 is TGTGCCAGCAGCTTATCGGGCCGGAACACTGAAGCTTTCTTT. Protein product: CASSLSGRNTEAFF.